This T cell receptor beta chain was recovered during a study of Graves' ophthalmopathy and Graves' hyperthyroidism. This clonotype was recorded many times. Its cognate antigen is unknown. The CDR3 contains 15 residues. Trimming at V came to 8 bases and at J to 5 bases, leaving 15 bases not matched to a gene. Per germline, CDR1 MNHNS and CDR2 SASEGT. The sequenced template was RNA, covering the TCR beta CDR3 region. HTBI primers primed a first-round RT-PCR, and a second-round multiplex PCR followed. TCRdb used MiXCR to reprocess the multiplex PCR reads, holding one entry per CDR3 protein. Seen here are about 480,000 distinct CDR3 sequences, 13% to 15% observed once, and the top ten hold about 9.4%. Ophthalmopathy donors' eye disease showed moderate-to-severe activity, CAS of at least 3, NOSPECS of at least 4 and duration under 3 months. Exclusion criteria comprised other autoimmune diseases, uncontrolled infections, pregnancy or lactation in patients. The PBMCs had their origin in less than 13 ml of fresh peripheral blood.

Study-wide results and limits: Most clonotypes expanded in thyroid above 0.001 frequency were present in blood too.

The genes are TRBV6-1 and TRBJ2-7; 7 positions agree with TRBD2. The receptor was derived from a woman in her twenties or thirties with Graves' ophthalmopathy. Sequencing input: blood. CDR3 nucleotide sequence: TGTGCCAGCTCTCGGGGGAAACGGCGGGAGAACGAGCAGTACTTC. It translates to CASSRGKRRENEQYF.